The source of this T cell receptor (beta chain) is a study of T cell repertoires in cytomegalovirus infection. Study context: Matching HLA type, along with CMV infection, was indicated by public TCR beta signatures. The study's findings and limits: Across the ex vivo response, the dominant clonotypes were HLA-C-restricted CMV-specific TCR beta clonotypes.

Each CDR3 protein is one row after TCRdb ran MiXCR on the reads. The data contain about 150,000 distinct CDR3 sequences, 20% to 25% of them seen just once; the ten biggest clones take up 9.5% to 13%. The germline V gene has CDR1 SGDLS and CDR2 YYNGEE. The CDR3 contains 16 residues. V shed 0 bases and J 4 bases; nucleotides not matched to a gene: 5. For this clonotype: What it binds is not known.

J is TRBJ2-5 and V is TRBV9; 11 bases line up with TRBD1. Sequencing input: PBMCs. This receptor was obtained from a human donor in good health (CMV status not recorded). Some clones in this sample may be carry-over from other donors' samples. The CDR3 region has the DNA TGTGCCAGCAGCGTAGGGGGGACAGGGGGACGAGAGACCCAGTACTTC. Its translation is CASSVGGTGGRETQYF.